Following are 23 T cell receptor beta chains from one sample sequenced in a study of beta chain features in type 1 diabetes. Every isolated RNA sample was fully reverse transcribed, so sequencing captured expressed TCRB transcripts. Assay: immunoSEQ multiplex PCR; the TCRdb copy retains only in-frame clones and omits some. The profile shows approximately 60,000 clones, over 50% of them singletons. The sample was Tregs from blood. These receptors all come from a woman aged 18-29 years in good health.

The chain employs TRBV4-1 and TRBJ2-5; D might be TRBD1 (6 bases). The J call may be faulty, since TRBJ2-7 better matches the DNA end. CDR3 length equals 13 residues. CDR1 MGHRA and CDR2 YSYEKL come from the germline V gene. For the CDR3, the DNA is TGCGCCAGCAGCCGGGACAACTCCTACGAGCAGTACTTC. This sequence encodes CASSRDNSYEQYF.

The V gene is TRBV11-2, the J gene TRBJ2-3; D call uncertain. Germline V gene sequence: CDR1 SGHAT, CDR2 FQNNGV. The CDR3 runs to 14 residues. Trimming stripped 2 bases from V and 2 bases from J, with 8 bases between. CDR3 DNA: TGTGCCAGCAGCTTACTACAGACCACAGATACGCAGTATTTT. It specifies CASSLLQTTDTQYF.

In nucleotides, the CDR3 is TGTGCCAGCAGGGACAGAGGCGAAAGCTCCTACGAGCAGTACTTC. Protein: CASRDRGESSYEQYF. The V call is TRBV2, the J call TRBJ2-7, with a tentative D call TRBD1 (6 bases). CDR3 length equals 15 residues. V was pared by 6 bases and J by 0 bases, with 15 bases between. In germline, CDR1 is SNHLY, CDR2 FYNNEI.

Comments on this clone: This sequence may be a read error, since a much larger clone differs from it by one base. Other DNA sequences in this specimen translate into the identical CDR3. The rearrangement links TRBV4-1 to TRBJ1-2; D call uncertain. Trimming shortened V by 0 bases and J by 7 bases, and 3 bases separated the two germline ends. CDR1 MGHRA and CDR2 YSYEKL come from the germline V gene. The CDR3 is made up of 11 amino acids. The CDR3 coding sequence is TGCGCCAGCAGCCAAGACCTTGGCTACACCTTC. Translated, it gives CASSQDLGYTF.

The table lists this clone with a few counts. The chain joins TRBV19 to TRBJ1-2, with D perhaps TRBD1 (5 bases). Germline loops: CDR1 LNHDA, CDR2 SQIVND (reference sequence). This CDR3 spans 14 amino acids. V dropped 4 bases and J dropped 8 bases, with 17 bases sitting between them. CDR3 DNA sequence: TGTGCCAGTAGTACTCCGGGACTACAAAGAGGCTACACCTTC. Its translation is CASSTPGLQRGYTF.

The rearrangement joins TRBV27 to TRBJ1-2; 7 positions agree with TRBD1. CDR1 and CDR2 (germline): MNHEY, SMNVEV (reference sequence). This CDR3 contains 15 residues. J gave up 5 bases and V 6 bases, and 12 bases lay outside the gene matches. CDR3 DNA: TGTGCCAGCAGCTCGGCAGGGGGGCTTGGTTATGGCTACACCTTC. Protein: CASSSAGGLGYGYTF.

The chain joins TRBV30 to TRBJ1-5; D is undetermined. The germline gives CDR1 GTSNPN, CDR2 SVGIG (reference sequence). The CDR3 extends over 13 amino acids. V lost 1 base to trimming and J lost 7 bases, with 11 bases between them. The CDR3 DNA reads TGTGCCTGGAGTGACGGGTCACAACAGCCCCAGCATTTT. This encodes CAWSDGSQQPQHF.

The chain carries TRBV19 and TRBJ1-1; weak D call: TRBD1 (6 bases). The length of the CDR3 is 13 residues. The germline CDR1 and CDR2 sequences are LNHDA and SQIVND (reference sequence). V was clipped by 4 bases and J by 6 bases, with 12 bases between them. The CDR3 coding sequence is TGTGCCAGTAGTACCAGGGGCAGGGCTGAAGCTTTCTTT. It is translated as CASSTRGRAEAFF.

The chain uses TRBV6-1 and TRBJ2-7; D is uncertain. Germline CDR1 MNHNS, CDR2 SASEGT. The CDR3 totals 15 residues. Deletions cut 6 bases from V and 0 bases from J, with 15 bases between. The CDR3, as DNA: TGTGCCAGCAGCTCCACTCTGTTTAGCTCCTACGAGCAGTACTTC. Translated, it gives CASSSTLFSSYEQYF.

Details on this clone: This could be a read error, since a much larger clone is one nucleotide away. This chain joins TRBV5-4 and TRBJ1-1; TRBD1 matches 8 bases. The CDR3 totals 15 residues. The germline gives CDR1 SGHNT, CDR2 YYREEE (reference sequence). In DNA, the CDR3 is TGTGCCAGCAGCCCCCGACAGGGGATGAACACTGAAGCTTTGTTT. Amino acids: CASSPRQGMNTEALF.

The chain has TRBV5-4 and TRBJ1-1; 9 bases align to TRBD1. V lost 4 bases, J lost 0 bases, and 4 bases stayed unmatched. The CDR3 totals 15 residues. The germline gives CDR1 SGHNT, CDR2 YYREEE (reference sequence). The DNA of the CDR3 is TGTGCCAGCAGCACCGGGACAGGGTTGAACACTGAAGCTTTCTTT. Its translation: CASSTGTGLNTEAFF.

The table lists this clone with a count of one. This rearrangement joins TRBV7-2 to TRBJ2-5; 9 bases fit TRBD1. Germline values: CDR1 SGHTA, CDR2 FQGNSA. This CDR3 is 14 amino acids long. Germline trimming cut 5 bases from V and 4 bases from J; bases unmatched to any gene: 5. The CDR3 DNA is TGTGCCAGCAGCCGACAGGGGGTGCTAGAGACCCAGTACTTC. This encodes CASSRQGVLETQYF.

The chain carries TRBV25-1 and TRBJ2-1, with unresolved D. The CDR3 extends over 15 amino acids. V lost 6 bases and J lost 7, with 19 bases in between. The germline gives CDR1 MGHDK, CDR2 SYGVNS. CDR3 region: CASSRVMAQGNEQFF. CDR3 sequence (DNA): TGTGCCAGCAGCCGGGTAATGGCCCAAGGAAATGAGCAGTTCTTC.

The chain has TRBV5-1 and TRBJ1-2, with a possible D match to TRBD1 (6 bases). CDR3 length: 15 residues. The germline V and J ends were trimmed by 1 base and 2 bases, with 12 bases remaining between them. CDR1 is SGHRS and CDR2 is YFSETQ in the germline V gene. The CDR3 sequence is CASSLFQGSNYGYTF. As DNA, the CDR3 is TGCGCCAGCAGCTTGTTTCAGGGGAGCAACTATGGCTACACCTTC. Drawing the rest from reference TRBV5-1 and TRBJ1-2, the complete variable domain is KAGVTQTPRYLIKTRGQQVTLSCSPISGHRSVSWYQQTPGQGLQFLFEYFSETQRNKGNFPGRFSGRQFSNSRSEMNVSTLELGDSALYLCASSLFQGSNYGYTFGSGTRLTVV.

The gene calls are TRBV5-6 and TRBJ1-1, with 7 bases identical to TRBD1. V shed 1 base and J 1 base; nucleotides not matched to a gene: 7. The germline V gene encodes CDR1 SGHDT and CDR2 YYEEEE. CDR3 length: 16 amino acids. In DNA form, the CDR3 reads TGTGCCAGCAGCTTGTGGGACAGTCGGGAGAACACTGAAGCTTTCTTT. Its translation: CASSLWDSRENTEAFF.

V is TRBV2 and J is TRBJ1-1; perhaps TRBD1 as D (5 bases). Germline V gene lookup returns CDR1 SNHLY and CDR2 FYNNEI. The CDR3 loop spans 14 amino acids. The V end was cut by 7 bases, the J end by 3 bases, with 15 bases between. The chain's CDR3 is CASTQEGRYTEAFF. In DNA form, the CDR3 reads TGTGCCAGCACACAAGAGGGGAGGTACACTGAAGCTTTCTTT.

V usage is TRBV29-1 and J usage is TRBJ2-3; 12 nucleotides agree with TRBD2. The length of the CDR3 is 15 residues. Trimming cost V 4 bases and J 6 bases; bases outside gene matches: 8. Germline V gives CDR1 SQVTM, CDR2 ANQGSEA. CDR3 DNA sequence: TGCAGCGTTGGCCTAGCGGGGGGGATGTGGGATACGCAGTATTTT. Translation: CSVGLAGGMWDTQYF.

In its sample, this clone was seen a few times. The rearrangement uses TRBV21-1 and TRBJ1-1. TRBV21-1 is termed a pseudogene. The CDR3 is made up of 11 amino acids. CDR3 coding DNA: TGTGCCAGCAGCAAACGAGAGGGATTTAGTTTT. This gives the protein CASSKREGFSF.

This clone was seen once. V usage is TRBV25-1 and J usage is TRBJ1-4, with TRBD1 identical over 7 bases. Germline loops: CDR1 MGHDK, CDR2 SYGVNS. The CDR3 runs 16 residues. J lost 5 bases, V lost 6 bases, and 12 bases had no gene match. This CDR3 reads CASSPGLGQRNEKLFF. CDR3 DNA sequence: TGTGCCAGCAGCCCCGGACTGGGACAGAGAAATGAAAAACTGTTTTTT.

The CDR3 DNA reads as TGTGCCAGCAGAGCTTCCGGGACAGGGATTCAGCCCCAGCATTTT. Protein sequence: CASRASGTGIQPQHF. The gene calls are TRBV2 and TRBJ1-5, with 9 bases identical to TRBD1. Per germline, CDR1 SNHLY and CDR2 FYNNEI. The CDR3 runs to 15 residues. V lost 6 bases, J lost 6 bases, and 9 bases stayed unmatched.

The chain couples TRBV12-5 to TRBJ1-1, with 8 bases lining up with TRBD1. V was clipped by 5 bases and J by 3 bases; unmatched bases: 8. This CDR3 is built from 15 residues. Per the germline V gene, CDR1 is LGHNT and CDR2 is FRNRAP. CDR3 DNA: TGTGCTAGTGGTCCCGGACAGGGAAGGTACACTGAAGCTTTCTTT. This translates into CASGPGQGRYTEAFF.

The chain carries TRBV19 and TRBJ2-2; 10 bases align to TRBD1. CDR1 is LNHDA, CDR2 SQIVND, per germline (reference sequence). The CDR3 sequence is 15 residues long. The V gene end was trimmed by 7 bases and the J gene end by 4 bases; junction bases not matched to a gene: 6. Here the CDR3 reads CASTRQGARTGELFF. CDR3 bases: TGTGCCAGTACTCGACAGGGGGCGCGCACCGGGGAGCTGTTTTTT.

This clone showed up just a few times. V is TRBV11-2 and J is TRBJ2-7; 9 bases map to TRBD1. V shed 3 bases and J 2 bases; nucleotides not matched to a gene: 2. Germline loops: CDR1 SGHAT, CDR2 FQNNGV. The CDR3 loop spans 14 amino acids. DNA for the CDR3: TGTGCCAGCAGCTTGGGACAGGGTCCCTACGAGCAGTACTTC. Translating gives CASSLGQGPYEQYF.